This T cell receptor (beta chain) was retrieved from a study of tumor and adjacent non-tumor tissue in lung cancer. General observations from the study: Significantly higher TCR diversity was found in tumor than normal lung. Tumor repertoires had a smaller top 100 clone share than normal lung.

Germline V gives CDR1 MGHRA, CDR2 YSYEKL. The CDR3 consists of 15 residues. The template was RNA from unsorted bulk tissue. This non-tumor lung sample came from over 3 cm beyond the tumor edge. A remark on this clonotype: Its antigen is as yet unknown. Germline is not matched at one junction end, which may reflect a read error.

TCRbeta libraries were built with three rounds of nested PCR, modified from ARM-PCR. One entry per CDR3 protein results from TCRdb running MiXCR on the multiplex PCR reads. The sample lists about 90,000 distinct CDR3 sequences, around three quarters seen once, with 21% in the top ten. This receptor was identified in a woman between 45 and 60 years old with non-small cell lung cancer. V gene TRBV4-1 combines with J gene TRBJ2-5, with TRBD1 as a possible D gene (8 bases). The source material was distant non-tumor lung tissue. The DNA for the CDR3 is TGCACCAGCAACCAACAGGGGGGGAATCAGGAGACCCAGTACTTC. Encoded protein: CTSNQQGGNQETQYF.